Listed here are 19 T cell receptor beta chains from one sample, sequenced in a study of blood T cell repertoires in COVID-19. Measured with immunoSEQ multiplex PCR; TCRdb has only the in-frame clones, and not every one. The table has approximately 230,000 clones, about 87% seen once. Source material: peripheral blood. The origin of the receptors is a woman between 25 and 40 years old with COVID-19, enrolled during active disease.

This chain connects TRBV2 to TRBJ1-1; possibly TRBD1 for D (6 bases). V was trimmed by 2 bases and J by 5 bases, leaving 12 bases between them. Germline V gene sequence: CDR1 SNHLY, CDR2 FYNNEI. The CDR3 length is 14 residues. CDR3 coding DNA: TGTGCCAGCAGTGAAACTGGGGGGGCGACTGAAGCTTTCTTT. It specifies CASSETGGATEAFF.

The CDR3: CASSQGTSGTNRRFF. The CDR3 DNA reads as TGCGCCAGCAGCCAAGGGACTAGCGGAACGAACCGGCGGTTCTTC. The chain joins TRBV4-3 to TRBJ2-1, with 10 bases aligning to TRBD2. After removal of 1 base from V and 15 bases from J, the junction contained 12 bases not matched to a gene. Per germline, CDR1 LGHNA and CDR2 YSLEER. This CDR3 has 15 residues.

The V and J genes are TRBV7-8 and TRBJ2-1; D uncertain. V was cut by 8 bases and J by 0 bases, with 17 bases left in between. Germline V CDR1 and CDR2: SGHVS, FQNEAQ. The CDR3 is 16 residues long. In nucleotides, the CDR3 is TGTGCCAGCGTACTTCGATCCGTAAGCTCCTACAATGAGCAGTTCTTC. It is translated as CASVLRSVSSYNEQFF.

This CDR3 is CASSFWREESNQPQHF. For the CDR3, the DNA is TGTGCCAGCAGTTTTTGGAGGGAGGAAAGCAATCAGCCCCAGCATTTT. The rearrangement uses TRBV28 and TRBJ1-5, with D unresolved. This CDR3 region has 16 residues. Germline V gives CDR1 MDHEN, CDR2 SYDVKM. V dropped 3 bases and J dropped 1 base, with 13 bases sitting between them.

V is TRBV5-5 and J is TRBJ2-2, with 10 bases fitting TRBD1. With V trimmed by 3 bases and J by 4 bases, 9 bases remained unmatched. The CDR3 covers 17 residues. Germline V gives CDR1 SGHKS, CDR2 YYEKEE (reference sequence). Here the CDR3 reads CASSWSTGGAGTGELFF. In DNA, the CDR3 is TGTGCCAGCAGCTGGTCGACAGGGGGCGCGGGCACCGGGGAGCTGTTTTTT. The full variable domain, completed using reference TRBV5-5 and TRBJ2-2, is DAGVTQSPTHLIKTRGQQVTLRCSPISGHKSVSWYQQVLGQGPQFIFQYYEKEERGRGNFPDRFSARQFPNYSSELNVNALLLGDSALYLCASSWSTGGAGTGELFFGEGSRLTVL.

The V gene is TRBV11-2, the J gene TRBJ2-5; 9 nucleotides line up with TRBD1. Trimming removed 5 bases from V and 1 base from J; junction bases left unmatched: 11. The V gene's germline CDR1 is SGHAT and CDR2 FQNNGV. The CDR3 is made up of 17 amino acids. The CDR3 DNA sequence: TGTGCCAGCAGCGCCGACCGGGACAGGGAGCTCCAAGAGACCCAGTACTTC. Protein sequence: CASSADRDRELQETQYF.

The rearrangement uses TRBV10-3 and TRBJ1-1; D ambiguous. Germline V gene lookup returns CDR1 ENHRY and CDR2 SYGVKD. This CDR3 spans 11 amino acids. Trimming left V 10 bases short and J 6 bases short, with 12 bases between. CDR3 sequence reads: CATSEAAEAFF. As DNA, the CDR3 is TGTGCCACCTCGGAGGCAGCTGAAGCTTTCTTT.

The V gene is TRBV6-5, the J gene TRBJ2-2; 8 bases are shared with TRBD2. Looked up from germline, CDR1 is MNHEY and CDR2 is SVGAGI. The CDR3 totals 16 residues. The V segment lost 0 bases and the J segment 3 bases; nucleotides outside the gene matches: 3. CDR3 residues: CASSYSSGRDTGELFF. CDR3 nucleotide sequence: TGTGCCAGCAGTTACTCCAGCGGGAGAGACACCGGGGAGCTGTTTTTT.

This chain joins TRBV28 and TRBJ1-6, with 7 positions matching TRBD1. V gave up 3 bases and J gave up 6 bases; unmatched junction bases: 11. Germline V gene sequence: CDR1 MDHEN, CDR2 SYDVKM. CDR3 size: 17 residues. This CDR3 is CASSFLSYRGGNSPLHF. The CDR3 DNA sequence: TGTGCCAGCAGTTTCCTCTCATACAGGGGCGGTAATTCACCCCTCCACTTT.

The chain has TRBV7-2 and TRBJ1-2, with D unresolved. The germline gives CDR1 SGHTA, CDR2 FQGNSA. Trimming stripped 6 bases from V and 6 bases from J, with 14 bases between. The CDR3 spans 13 residues. CDR3 loop: CASSPPRRDGYTF. CDR3 nucleotides: TGTGCCAGCAGTCCTCCAAGGAGGGATGGCTACACCTTC.

This clone was seen a single time. The chain uses TRBV6-5 and TRBJ1-2; D is undetermined. CDR3 length equals 14 residues. Per germline, CDR1 MNHEY and CDR2 SVGAGI. V lost 4 bases and J 2 bases, leaving 11 bases between the germline ends. The CDR3, as DNA: TGTGCCAGCAGTTCCTCGGCGGGGAACTATGGCTACACCTTC. It encodes CASSSSAGNYGYTF.

The chain recombines TRBV11-3 with TRBJ2-4, with 7 bases aligning to TRBD1. CDR1 SGHNT and CDR2 YENEEA come from the germline V gene. V was clipped by 5 bases and J by 0 bases; unmatched bases: 13. This CDR3 is 18 amino acids long. The CDR3 bases are TGTGCCAGCAGCCTGGCCCTGGGACAGCCGCTAGCCAAAAACATTCAGTACTTC. This sequence encodes CASSLALGQPLAKNIQYF.

The chain links TRBV7-2 to TRBJ2-1, with 9 positions matching TRBD2. Losses at the gene ends were 1 base for V and 5 bases for J; bases not matched to a gene: 9. Germline V gene lookup returns CDR1 SGHTA and CDR2 FQGNSA. The CDR3 spans 17 residues. The CDR3 protein is CASSLVPSGIGDNEQFF. For the CDR3, the DNA is TGTGCCAGCAGCTTAGTGCCTAGCGGGATAGGCGACAATGAGCAGTTCTTC.

The chain recombines TRBV11-3 with TRBJ1-2, with 9 bases identical to TRBD1. Germline CDR1 SGHNT, CDR2 YENEEA. V was clipped by 2 bases and J by 8 bases; unmatched bases: 6. CDR3 length: 14 amino acids. The CDR3 nucleotides are TGTGCCAGCAGCTTACGGGACAGGGCGGGGGGCTACACCTTC. It yields the protein CASSLRDRAGGYTF.

This sequence joins TRBV3-1 (or the pseudogene TRBV3-2) and TRBJ1-4; 7 bases line up with TRBD1. V lost 4 bases, J lost 10 bases, and 6 bases stayed unmatched. Per the germline V gene, CDR1 is LGHDT and CDR2 is YNNKEL (reference sequence). This CDR3 region has 13 residues. The CDR3 nucleotides are TGTGCCAGCAGCCTTGGCCAGGGGGGAAAACTGTTTTTT. Its translation is CASSLGQGGKLFF.

The chain joins TRBV6-2 or TRBV6-3 to TRBJ1-2; possibly TRBD1 for D (5 bases). Per germline, CDR1 MNHEY and CDR2 SVGEGT. The V gene lost 0 bases and the J gene lost 5 bases, with 10 bases spanning the gap. The CDR3 has 14 amino acids. The CDR3, as DNA: TGTGCCAGCAGTTACTCGCGGGGCCTATATGGCTACACCTTC. Residues: CASSYSRGLYGYTF.

This chain joins TRBV7-8 and TRBJ1-2; 8 positions match TRBD1. The CDR3 sequence is 14 residues long. V shed 5 bases, J shed 4 bases, and the junction held 6 bases outside the gene matches. CDR1 and CDR2 from the germline V gene are SGHVS and FQNEAQ. The DNA for the CDR3 is TGTGCCAGCAGCCCTTACAGGGGGAGCTATGGCTACACCTTC. Translated, it gives CASSPYRGSYGYTF.

The rearrangement uses TRBV7-2 and TRBJ2-2; 10 positions match TRBD1. CDR3 size: 15 residues. The V gene's germline CDR1 is SGHTA and CDR2 FQGNSA. After removal of 2 bases from V and 4 bases from J, the junction contained 1 base not matched to a gene. CDR3 in amino acids: CASSLRDRGTGELFF. CDR3 DNA sequence: TGTGCCAGCAGCTTACGGGACAGGGGCACCGGGGAGCTGTTTTTT.

The chain links TRBV7-9 to TRBJ2-7; D is unclear. V lost 1 base to trimming and J lost 3 bases, with 10 bases between them. This CDR3 is 14 amino acids long. Germline CDR1 and CDR2: SEHNR and FQNEAQ (reference sequence). In DNA, the CDR3 is TGTGCCAGCAGCTTAGAAGAGGATTTCTACGAGCAGTACTTC. Protein sequence: CASSLEEDFYEQYF. Combining the CDR3 with reference TRBV7-9 and TRBJ2-7 gives the whole variable domain DTGVSQNPRHKITKRGQNVTFRCDPISEHNRLYWYRQTLGQGPEFLTYFQNEAQLEKSRLLSDRFSAERPKGSFSTLEIQRTEQGDSAMYLCASSLEEDFYEQYFGPGTRLTVT.